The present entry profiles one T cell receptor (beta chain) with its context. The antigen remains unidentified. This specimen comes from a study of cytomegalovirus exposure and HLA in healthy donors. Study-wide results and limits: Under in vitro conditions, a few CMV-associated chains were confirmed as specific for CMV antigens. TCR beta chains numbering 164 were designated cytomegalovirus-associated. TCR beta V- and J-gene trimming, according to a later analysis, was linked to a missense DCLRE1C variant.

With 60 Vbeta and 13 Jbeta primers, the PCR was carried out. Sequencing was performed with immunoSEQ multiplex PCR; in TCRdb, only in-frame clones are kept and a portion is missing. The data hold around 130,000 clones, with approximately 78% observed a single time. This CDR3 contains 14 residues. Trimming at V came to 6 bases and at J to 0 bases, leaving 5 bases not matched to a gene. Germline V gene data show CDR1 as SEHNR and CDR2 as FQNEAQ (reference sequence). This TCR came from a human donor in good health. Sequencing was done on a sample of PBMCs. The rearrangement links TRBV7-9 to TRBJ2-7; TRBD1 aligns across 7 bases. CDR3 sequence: CASSSRDSSYEQYF. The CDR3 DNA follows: TGTGCCAGCAGTTCAAGGGACAGCTCCTACGAGCAGTACTTC.